The clone carrying this T cell receptor beta chain was detected ten times or more. The antigen is not known. This sample is drawn from a study of identical twins. Study results and caveats: Cross-sectional statistics, not tracking of the same donors, supported the conclusions.

cDNA molecules carried unique molecular identifiers, and template switching added a universal primer site. TCRdb passed the 5' RACE reads through MiXCR, listing each CDR3 protein once. The table shows about 340,000 distinct CDR3 sequences, with over 9% occurring only once. Trimming shortened V by 6 bases and J by 10 bases, and 16 bases separated the two germline ends. Germline CDR1 LNHDA, CDR2 SQIVND (reference sequence). This CDR3 spans 13 amino acids. This sample was also put to use in a study of yellow fever vaccine responses in identical twins. As reported in that work: Reportedly, twins' vaccine T cell responses looked partly convergent and partly personalized.

The rearrangement uses TRBV19 and TRBJ2-1, with D perhaps being TRBD1 or TRBD2 (5 bases each). Sequencing was carried out using CD8+ T cells sorted from blood. This receptor was taken from a young woman in good health. The CDR3 DNA reads as TGTGCCAGTAGCCTAGCCCCGAGGGGAGAGCAGTTCTTC. This codes for CASSLAPRGEQFF.